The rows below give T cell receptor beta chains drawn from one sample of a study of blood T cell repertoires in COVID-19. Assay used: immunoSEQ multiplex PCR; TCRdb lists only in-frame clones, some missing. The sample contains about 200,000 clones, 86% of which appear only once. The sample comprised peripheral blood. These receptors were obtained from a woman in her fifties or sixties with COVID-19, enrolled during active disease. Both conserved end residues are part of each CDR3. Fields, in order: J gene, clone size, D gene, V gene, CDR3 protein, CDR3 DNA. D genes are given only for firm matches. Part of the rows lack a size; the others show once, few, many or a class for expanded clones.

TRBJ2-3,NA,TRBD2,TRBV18,CASSPRGGGGADTQYF,TGTGCCAGCTCACCTCGCGGAGGCGGGGGGGCGGATACGCAGTATTTT
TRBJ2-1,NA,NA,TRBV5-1,CASSPVRSSSNRYNEQFF,TGCGCCAGCAGCCCGGTGAGGTCGTCTAGCAATCGATACAATGAGCAGTTCTTC
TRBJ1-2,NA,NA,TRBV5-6,CASSALEGRDYGYTF,TGTGCCAGCAGCGCACTGGAGGGGCGCGACTATGGCTACACCTTC
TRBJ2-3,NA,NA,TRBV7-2,CASSLRPGDTQYF,TGTGCCAGCAGCTTACGCCCAGGGGATACGCAGTATTTT
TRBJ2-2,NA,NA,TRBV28,CASSPRLSNTGELFF,TGTGCCAGCAGTCCGAGACTTTCGAACACCGGGGAGCTGTTTTTT
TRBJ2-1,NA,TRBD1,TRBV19,CASSPGQRYNEQFF,TGTGCCAGTAGCCCGGGACAGAGGTACAATGAGCAGTTCTTC
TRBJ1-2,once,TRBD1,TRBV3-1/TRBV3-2,CASSLRTGPSNYGYTF,TGTGCCAGCAGCCTGAGGACAGGGCCCTCTAACTATGGCTACACCTTC
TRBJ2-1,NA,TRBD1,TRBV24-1,CATSDTRDRGRNEQFF,TGTGCCACCAGTGACACCCGGGACAGGGGGCGAAATGAGCAGTTCTTC
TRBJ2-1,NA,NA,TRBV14,CASSLPDTDNEQFF,TGTGCCAGCAGCCTCCCAGACACCGACAATGAGCAGTTCTTC
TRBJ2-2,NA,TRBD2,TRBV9,CASSEAALAGAANTGELFF,TGTGCCAGCAGCGAGGCCGCTCTAGCGGGGGCCGCGAACACCGGGGAGCTGTTTTTT
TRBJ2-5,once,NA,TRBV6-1,CASSEVAGQTQYF,TGTGCCAGCAGTGAAGTGGCAGGTCAGACCCAGTACTTC
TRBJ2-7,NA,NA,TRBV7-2,CASSPSRGEQYF,TGTGCCAGCAGCCCCTCTCGGGGCGAGCAGTACTTC
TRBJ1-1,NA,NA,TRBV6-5,CASSFEATVNTEAFF,TGTGCCAGCAGTTTCGAAGCGACAGTGAACACTGAAGCTTTCTTT
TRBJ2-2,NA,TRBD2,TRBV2,CASSTSGGGTGELFF,TGTGCCAGCAGTACTAGCGGGGGGGGCACCGGGGAGCTGTTTTTT
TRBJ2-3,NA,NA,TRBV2,CATRPPRGDTQYF,TGTGCCACCCGCCCCCCTAGGGGGGATACGCAGTATTTT
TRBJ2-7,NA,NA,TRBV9,CASSSSLFPPEQYF,TGTGCCAGCAGCTCTTCACTATTCCCACCCGAGCAGTACTTC